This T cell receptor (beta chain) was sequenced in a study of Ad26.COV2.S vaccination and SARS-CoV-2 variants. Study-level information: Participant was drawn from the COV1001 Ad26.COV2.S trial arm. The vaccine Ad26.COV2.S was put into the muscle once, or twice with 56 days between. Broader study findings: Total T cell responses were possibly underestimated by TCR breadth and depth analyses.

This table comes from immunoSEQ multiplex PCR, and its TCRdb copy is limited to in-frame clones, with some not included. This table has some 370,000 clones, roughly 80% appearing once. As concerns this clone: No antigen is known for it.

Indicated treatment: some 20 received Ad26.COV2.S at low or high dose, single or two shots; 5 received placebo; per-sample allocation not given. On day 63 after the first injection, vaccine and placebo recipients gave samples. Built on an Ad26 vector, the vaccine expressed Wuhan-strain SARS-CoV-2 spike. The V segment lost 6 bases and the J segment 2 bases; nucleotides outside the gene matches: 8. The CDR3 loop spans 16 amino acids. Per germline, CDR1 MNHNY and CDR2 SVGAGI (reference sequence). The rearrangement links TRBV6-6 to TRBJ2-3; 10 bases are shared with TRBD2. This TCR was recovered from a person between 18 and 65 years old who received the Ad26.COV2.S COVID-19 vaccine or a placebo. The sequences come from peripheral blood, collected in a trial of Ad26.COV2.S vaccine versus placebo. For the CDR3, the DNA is TGTGCCAGCAGCTCGGGACTAGCGAGAACCACAGATACGCAGTATTTT. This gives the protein CASSSGLARTTDTQYF.